The clone carrying this TCR beta chain has at least ten counts. Its antigen is unidentified. TCRdb called the multiplex PCR reads again in MiXCR, with one record for every CDR3 protein. The table lists 150,000 to 200,000 distinct CDR3 sequences, 30% to 35% of them singletons. The data derive from a study of breast tumors, draining lymph nodes, adjacent tissues. General study results and limits: Findings are consistent with lymph node origin and intratumoral expansion of most tumor T cells. The lymph node origin of tumor T cells was framed as consistent with a hypothesis, not demonstrated. Tumor and nontumor repertoires were significantly more similar in luminal-like than in basal-like breast cancer.

The lymph nodes were axillary draining lymph nodes from breast cancer patients. The sequence was collected from a female donor with breast cancer. Some clones in this sample may be carry-over from other donors' samples. Sequencing was performed on axillary lymph node tissue.

As DNA, the CDR3 is TGTGCCAGCAGCCCACAGGGGTTAGTCTCTGGGGCCAACGTCCTGACTTTC. Protein product: CASSPQGLVSGANVLTF. The chain is built from TRBV7-3 and TRBJ2-6, with 7 bases aligning to TRBD1. Germline V gives CDR1 SGHTA, CDR2 FQGTGA. CDR3 length: 17 residues. J was trimmed by 0 bases and V by 5 bases; bases with no gene match: 7.